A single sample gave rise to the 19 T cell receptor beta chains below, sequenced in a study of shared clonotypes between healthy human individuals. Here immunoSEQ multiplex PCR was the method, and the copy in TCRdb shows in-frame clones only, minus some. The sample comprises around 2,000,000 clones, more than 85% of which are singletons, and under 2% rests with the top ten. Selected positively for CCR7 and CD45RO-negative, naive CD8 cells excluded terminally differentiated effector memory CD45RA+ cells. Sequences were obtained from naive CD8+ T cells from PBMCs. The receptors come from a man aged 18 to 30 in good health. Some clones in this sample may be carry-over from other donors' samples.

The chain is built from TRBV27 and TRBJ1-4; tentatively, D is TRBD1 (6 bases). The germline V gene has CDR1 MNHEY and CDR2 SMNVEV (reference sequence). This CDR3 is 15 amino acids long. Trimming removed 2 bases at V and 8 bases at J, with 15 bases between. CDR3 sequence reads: CASSLRTVRDEKLFF. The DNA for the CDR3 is TGTGCCAGCAGTTTACGGACAGTTAGAGACGAAAAACTGTTTTTT.

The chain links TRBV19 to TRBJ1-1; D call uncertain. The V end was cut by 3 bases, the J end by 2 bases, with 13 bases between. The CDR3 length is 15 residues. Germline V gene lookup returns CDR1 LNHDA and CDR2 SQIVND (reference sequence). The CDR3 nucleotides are TGTGCCAGTAGTATGGCACGGACCTACAACACTGAAGCTTTCTTT. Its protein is CASSMARTYNTEAFF.

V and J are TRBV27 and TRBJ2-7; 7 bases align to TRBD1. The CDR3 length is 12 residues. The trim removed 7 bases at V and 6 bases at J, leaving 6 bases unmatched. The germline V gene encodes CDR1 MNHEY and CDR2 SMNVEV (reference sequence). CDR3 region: CASTGGPGEQYF. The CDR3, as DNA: TGTGCCAGCACAGGGGGTCCTGGCGAGCAGTACTTC.

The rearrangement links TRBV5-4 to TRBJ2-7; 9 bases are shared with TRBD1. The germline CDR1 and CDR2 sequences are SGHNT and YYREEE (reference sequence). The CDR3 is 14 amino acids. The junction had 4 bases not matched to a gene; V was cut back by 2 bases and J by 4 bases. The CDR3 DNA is TGTGCCAGCAGCTTAGACAGGGGGGAGTACGAGCAGTACTTC. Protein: CASSLDRGEYEQYF. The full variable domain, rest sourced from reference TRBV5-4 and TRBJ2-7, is ETGVTQSPTHLIKTRGQQVTLRCSSQSGHNTVSWYQQALGQGPQFIFQYYREEENGRGNFPPRFSGLQFPNYSSELNVNALELDDSALYLCASSLDRGEYEQYFGPGTRLTVT.

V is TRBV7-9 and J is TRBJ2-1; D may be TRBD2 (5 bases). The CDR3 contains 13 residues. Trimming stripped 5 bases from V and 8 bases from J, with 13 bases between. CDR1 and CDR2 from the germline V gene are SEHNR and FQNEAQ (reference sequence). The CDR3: CASSQGREYEQFF. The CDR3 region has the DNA TGTGCCAGCAGCCAAGGCCGGGAATATGAGCAGTTCTTC.

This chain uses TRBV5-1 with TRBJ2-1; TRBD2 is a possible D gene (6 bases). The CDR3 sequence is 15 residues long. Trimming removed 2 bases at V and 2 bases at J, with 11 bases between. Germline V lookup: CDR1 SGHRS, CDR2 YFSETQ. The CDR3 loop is CASSFQEGPYNEQFF. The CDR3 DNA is TGCGCCAGCAGCTTTCAGGAGGGACCCTACAATGAGCAGTTCTTC.

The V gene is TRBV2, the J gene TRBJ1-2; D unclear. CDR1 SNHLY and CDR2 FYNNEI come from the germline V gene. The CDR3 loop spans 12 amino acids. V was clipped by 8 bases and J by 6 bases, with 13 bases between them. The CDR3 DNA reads TGTGCCAGCGGTAATTGGGGAAATGGCTACACCTTC. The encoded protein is CASGNWGNGYTF.

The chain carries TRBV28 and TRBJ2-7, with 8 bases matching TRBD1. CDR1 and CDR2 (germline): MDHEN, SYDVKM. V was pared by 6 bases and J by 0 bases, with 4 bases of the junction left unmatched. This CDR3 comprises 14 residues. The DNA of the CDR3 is TGTGCCAGCAGGACCAGGGGGCCCTCCTACGAGCAGTACTTC. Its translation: CASRTRGPSYEQYF.

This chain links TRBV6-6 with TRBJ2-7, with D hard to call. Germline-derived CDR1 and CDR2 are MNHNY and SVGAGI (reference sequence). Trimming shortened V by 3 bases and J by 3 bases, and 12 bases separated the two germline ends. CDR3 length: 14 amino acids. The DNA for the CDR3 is TGTGCCAGCAGTTATGACCCCCTTGGCTACGAGCAGTACTTC. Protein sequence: CASSYDPLGYEQYF.

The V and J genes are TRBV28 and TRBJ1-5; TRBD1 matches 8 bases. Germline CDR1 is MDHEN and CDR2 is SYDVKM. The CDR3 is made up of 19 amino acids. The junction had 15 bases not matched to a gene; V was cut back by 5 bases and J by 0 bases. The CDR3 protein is CASSGEAGTGFYSNQPQHF. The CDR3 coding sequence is TGTGCCAGCAGTGGGGAAGCTGGGACAGGATTTTATAGCAATCAGCCCCAGCATTTT.

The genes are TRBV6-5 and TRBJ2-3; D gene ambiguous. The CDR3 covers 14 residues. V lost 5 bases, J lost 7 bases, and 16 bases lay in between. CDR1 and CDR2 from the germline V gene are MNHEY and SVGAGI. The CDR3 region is CASSPAYVLNTQYF. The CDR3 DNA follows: TGTGCCAGCAGTCCTGCGTACGTCTTGAATACGCAGTATTTT.

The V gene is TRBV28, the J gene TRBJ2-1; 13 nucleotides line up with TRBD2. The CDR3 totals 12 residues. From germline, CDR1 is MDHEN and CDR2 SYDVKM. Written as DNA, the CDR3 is TGTGGAACTAGCGGGAGGGCCCCTGAGCAGTTCTTC. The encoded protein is CGTSGRAPEQFF.

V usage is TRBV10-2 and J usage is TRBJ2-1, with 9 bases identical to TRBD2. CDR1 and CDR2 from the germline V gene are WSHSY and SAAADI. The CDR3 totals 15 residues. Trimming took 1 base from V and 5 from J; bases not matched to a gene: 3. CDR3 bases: TGCGCCAGCAGTGAGTTTGCTAGCGGGGACAATGAGCAGTTCTTC. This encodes CASSEFASGDNEQFF.

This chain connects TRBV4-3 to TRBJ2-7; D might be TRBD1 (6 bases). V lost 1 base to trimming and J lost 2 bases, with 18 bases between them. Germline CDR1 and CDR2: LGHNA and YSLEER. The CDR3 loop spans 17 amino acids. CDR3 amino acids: CASSQVPNRVPPYEQYF. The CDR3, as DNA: TGCGCCAGCAGCCAAGTACCCAACAGGGTACCCCCCTACGAGCAGTACTTC.

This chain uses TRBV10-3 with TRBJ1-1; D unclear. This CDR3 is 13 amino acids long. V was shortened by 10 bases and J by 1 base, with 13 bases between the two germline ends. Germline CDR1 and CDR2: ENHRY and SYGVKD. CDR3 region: CATKGRGNTEAFF. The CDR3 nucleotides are TGTGCCACCAAAGGTCGGGGGAACACTGAAGCTTTCTTT.

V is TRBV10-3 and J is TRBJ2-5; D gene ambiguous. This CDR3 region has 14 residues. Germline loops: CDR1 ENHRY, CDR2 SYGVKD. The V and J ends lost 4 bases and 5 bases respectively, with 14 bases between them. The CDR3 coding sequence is TGTGCCATCAGTGGGTGGGCCACCGCTGAGACCCAGTACTTC. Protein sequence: CAISGWATAETQYF.

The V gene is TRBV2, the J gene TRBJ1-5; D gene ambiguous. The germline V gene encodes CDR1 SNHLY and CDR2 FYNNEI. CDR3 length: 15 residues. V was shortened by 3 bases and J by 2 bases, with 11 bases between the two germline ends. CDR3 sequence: CASSEFGGRNQPQHF. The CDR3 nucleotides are TGTGCCAGCAGTGAGTTCGGAGGGCGCAATCAGCCCCAGCATTTT.

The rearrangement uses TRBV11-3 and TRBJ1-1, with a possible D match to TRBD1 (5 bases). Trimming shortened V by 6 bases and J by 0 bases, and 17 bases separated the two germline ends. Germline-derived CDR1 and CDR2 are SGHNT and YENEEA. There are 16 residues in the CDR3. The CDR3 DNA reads TGTGCCAGCAGTCCCGGCAGGGACGGCCTGAACACTGAAGCTTTCTTT. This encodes CASSPGRDGLNTEAFF.

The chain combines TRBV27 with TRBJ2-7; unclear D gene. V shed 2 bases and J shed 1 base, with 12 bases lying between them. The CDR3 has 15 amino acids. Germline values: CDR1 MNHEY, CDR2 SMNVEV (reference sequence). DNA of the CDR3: TGTGCCAGCAGTTTACGCCGGGCTCAATCCTACGAGCAGTACTTC. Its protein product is CASSLRRAQSYEQYF.